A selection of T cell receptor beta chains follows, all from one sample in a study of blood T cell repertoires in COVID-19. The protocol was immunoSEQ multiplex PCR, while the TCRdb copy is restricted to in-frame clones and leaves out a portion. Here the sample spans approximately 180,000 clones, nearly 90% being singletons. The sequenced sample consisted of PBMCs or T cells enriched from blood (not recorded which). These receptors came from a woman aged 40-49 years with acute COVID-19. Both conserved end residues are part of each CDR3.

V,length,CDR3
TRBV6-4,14,CASSPGQGGTEAFF
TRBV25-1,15,CASSDWRGRSGEQYF
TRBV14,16,CASSPGGTSAGNEQFF
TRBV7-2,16,CASSTTGGYLSYEQYF
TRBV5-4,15,CASSRGQDRTDTQYF
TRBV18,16,CASSPGLGQGGTEAFF
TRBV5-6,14,CASSLPPGVNGYTF
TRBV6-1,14,CASSEDHWNTEAFF
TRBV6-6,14,CASSVGYGNQPQHF
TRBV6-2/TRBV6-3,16,CASSATGGGGNQPQHF
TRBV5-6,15,CASSLVTPNTGELFF
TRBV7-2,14,CASSSPDRGGTQYF
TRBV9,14,CASSSDRVQETQYF
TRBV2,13,CASSEGEAYEQYF
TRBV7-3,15,CASSLTWGPGYEQYF
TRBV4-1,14,CASSPGTHRYEQYF
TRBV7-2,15,CASSLSYPGTYTQYF
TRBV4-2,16,CASSQVKTSSYNEQFF
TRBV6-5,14,CASSRQGANYGYTF
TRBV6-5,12,CASRRENSPLHF
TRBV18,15,CASSPGTGVTGELFF
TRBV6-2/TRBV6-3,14,CASSQGATYNEQFF
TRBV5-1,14,CASSFGDNSYEQYF
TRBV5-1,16,CASTGTPSSGANVLTF
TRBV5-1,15,CASSLEGQSRSEQYF
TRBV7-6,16,CASSLGTGNSGNTIYF
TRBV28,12,CASTLGNTEAFF
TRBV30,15,CAWTPSLAGGSEQYF
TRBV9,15,CASSVGQGGLYEQYF
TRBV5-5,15,CASSFWGAGTDTQYF
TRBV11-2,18,CASSTRGTSGSRYNEQFF
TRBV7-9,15,CASSTGTAANEKLFF
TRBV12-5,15,CASGFEDSGNSPLHF
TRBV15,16,CATSRGRNLIPYEQYF
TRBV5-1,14,CASSSQGTNEKLFF
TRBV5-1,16,CASRPTVTGGPGELFF
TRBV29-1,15,CSVGGLAGANYEQYF
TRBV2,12,CAISGGNYGYTF
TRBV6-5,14,CASSYRLAGSEQYF
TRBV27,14,CASSSKTGVIEAFF
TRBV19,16,CASSIDTGTGSYEQYF
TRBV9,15,CASSPRGSNNSPLHF
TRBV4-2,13,CASSQDLGIEAFF
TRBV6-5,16,CASSSRRDRGAYEQYF
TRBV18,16,CASSPRSWRGTDTQYF
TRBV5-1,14,CASSKGQWYNEQFF
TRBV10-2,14,CATMKDGTRPEQYF
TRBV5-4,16,CASSYPGQASYNEQFF
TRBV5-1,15,CASQIAGADTDTQYF
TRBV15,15,CATSRDATGSEKLFF
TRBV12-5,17,CASGSRRRQGETGELFF
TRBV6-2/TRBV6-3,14,CASSWDSSNQPQHF
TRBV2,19,CASKGYPTGTGGENTEAFF
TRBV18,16,CASSSFLLAGLDTQYF
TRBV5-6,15,CASSPGQAWGGELFF